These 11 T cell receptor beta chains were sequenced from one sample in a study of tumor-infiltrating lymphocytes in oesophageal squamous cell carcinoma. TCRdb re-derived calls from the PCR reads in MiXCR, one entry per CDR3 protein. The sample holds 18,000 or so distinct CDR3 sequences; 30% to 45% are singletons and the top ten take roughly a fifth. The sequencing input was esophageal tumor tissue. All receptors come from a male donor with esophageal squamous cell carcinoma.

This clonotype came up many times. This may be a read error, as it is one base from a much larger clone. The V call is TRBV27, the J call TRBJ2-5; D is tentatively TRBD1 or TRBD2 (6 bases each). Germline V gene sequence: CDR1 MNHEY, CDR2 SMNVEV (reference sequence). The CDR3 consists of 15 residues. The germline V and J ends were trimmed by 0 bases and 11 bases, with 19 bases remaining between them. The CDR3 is CASSLSGYGGNEQYF. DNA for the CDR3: TGTGCCAGCAGTTTATCCGGTTACGGGGGCAATGAGCAGTACTTC.

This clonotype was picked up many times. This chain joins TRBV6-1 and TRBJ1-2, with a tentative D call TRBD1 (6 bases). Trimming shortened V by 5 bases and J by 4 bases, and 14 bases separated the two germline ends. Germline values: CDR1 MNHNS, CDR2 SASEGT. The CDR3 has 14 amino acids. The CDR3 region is CASSPWDTVYGYTF. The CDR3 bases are TGTGCCAGCAGTCCCTGGGACACTGTCTATGGCTACACCTTC.

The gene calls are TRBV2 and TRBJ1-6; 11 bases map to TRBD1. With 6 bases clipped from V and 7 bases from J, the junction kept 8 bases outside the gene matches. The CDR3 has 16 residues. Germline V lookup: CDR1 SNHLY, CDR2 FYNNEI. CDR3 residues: CASRSVGTGGNSPLHF. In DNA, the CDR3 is TGTGCCAGCAGGAGCGTTGGGACAGGGGGAAATTCACCCCTCCACTTT.

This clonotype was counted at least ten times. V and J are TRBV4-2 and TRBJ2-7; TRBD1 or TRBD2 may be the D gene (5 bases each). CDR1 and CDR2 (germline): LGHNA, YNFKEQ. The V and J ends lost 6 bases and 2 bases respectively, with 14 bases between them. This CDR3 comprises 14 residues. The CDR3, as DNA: TGTGCCAGCAGTCAGGGTGAGGGGACCTACGAGCAGTACTTC. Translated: CASSQGEGTYEQYF.

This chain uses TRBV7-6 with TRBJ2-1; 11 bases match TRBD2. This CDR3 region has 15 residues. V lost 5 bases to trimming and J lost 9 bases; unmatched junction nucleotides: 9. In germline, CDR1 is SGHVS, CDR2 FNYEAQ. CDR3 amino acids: CASSTTSGSSAEQFF. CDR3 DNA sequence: TGTGCCAGCAGCACCACTAGCGGGAGCAGTGCTGAGCAGTTCTTC.

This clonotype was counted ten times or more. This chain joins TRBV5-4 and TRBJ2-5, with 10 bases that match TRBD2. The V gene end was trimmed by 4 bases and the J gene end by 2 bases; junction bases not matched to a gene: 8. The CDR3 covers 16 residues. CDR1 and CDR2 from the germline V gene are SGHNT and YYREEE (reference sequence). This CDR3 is CASSDLAGGAQETQYF. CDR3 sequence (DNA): TGTGCCAGCAGCGACTTAGCGGGGGGCGCACAAGAGACCCAGTACTTC. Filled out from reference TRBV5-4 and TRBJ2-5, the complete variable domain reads ETGVTQSPTHLIKTRGQQVTLRCSSQSGHNTVSWYQQALGQGPQFIFQYYREEENGRGNFPPRFSGLQFPNYSSELNVNALELDDSALYLCASSDLAGGAQETQYFGPGTRLLVL.

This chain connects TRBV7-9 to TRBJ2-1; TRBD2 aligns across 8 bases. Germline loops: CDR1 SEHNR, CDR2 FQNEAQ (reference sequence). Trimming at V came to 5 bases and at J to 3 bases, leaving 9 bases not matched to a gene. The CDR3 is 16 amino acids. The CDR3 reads CASSQIGGGFYNEQFF. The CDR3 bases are TGTGCCAGCAGCCAGATCGGCGGGGGGTTCTACAATGAGCAGTTCTTC.

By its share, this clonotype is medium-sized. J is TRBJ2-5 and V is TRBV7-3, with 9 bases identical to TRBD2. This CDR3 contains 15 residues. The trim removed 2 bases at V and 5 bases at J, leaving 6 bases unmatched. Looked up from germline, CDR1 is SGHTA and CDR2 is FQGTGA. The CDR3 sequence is CASSLERGAGETQYF. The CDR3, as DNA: TGTGCCAGCAGCTTAGAGCGGGGGGCCGGTGAGACCCAGTACTTC.

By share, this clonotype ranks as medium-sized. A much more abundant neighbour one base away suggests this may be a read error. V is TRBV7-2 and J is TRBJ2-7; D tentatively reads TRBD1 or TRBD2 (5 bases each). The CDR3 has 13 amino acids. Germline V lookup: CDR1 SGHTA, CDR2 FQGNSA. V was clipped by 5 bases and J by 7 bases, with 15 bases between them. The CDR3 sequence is CASSHTWGNEQYF. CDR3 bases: TGTGCCAGCAGCCATACGTGGGGGAATGAGCAGTACTTC. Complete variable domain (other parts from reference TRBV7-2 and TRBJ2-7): GAGVSQSPSNKVTEKGKDVELRCDPISGHTALYWYRQSLGQGLEFLIYFQGNSAPDKSGLPSDRFSAERTGGSVSTLTIQRTQQEDSAVYLCASSHTWGNEQYFGPGTRLTVT.

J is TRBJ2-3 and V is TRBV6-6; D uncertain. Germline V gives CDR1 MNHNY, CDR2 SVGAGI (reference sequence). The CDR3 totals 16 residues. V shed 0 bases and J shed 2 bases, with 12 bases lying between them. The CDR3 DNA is TGTGCCAGCAGTTACTCGATCGGCTGGCTCACAGATACGCAGTATTTT. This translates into CASSYSIGWLTDTQYF.

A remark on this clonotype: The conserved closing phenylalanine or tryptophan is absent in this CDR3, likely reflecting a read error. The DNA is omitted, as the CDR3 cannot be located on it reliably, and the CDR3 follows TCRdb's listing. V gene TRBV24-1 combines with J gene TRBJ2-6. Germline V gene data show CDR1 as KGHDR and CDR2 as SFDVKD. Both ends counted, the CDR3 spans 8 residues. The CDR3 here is CATSEWTS.